Shown below are 23 T cell receptor beta chains from a single sample sequenced in a study of shared T cell receptors in the human thymus. Only in-frame clones appear in the TCRdb table, and some are missing; sequencing was by immunoSEQ multiplex PCR. Here the sample spans hundreds of thousands of clones, 80% to 90% being singletons. The same specimen was also included in a second study, on human thymus T cells.

What was sequenced was thymocytes. Receptor source: a boy younger than two with a congenital heart defect.

The chain links TRBV5-6 to TRBJ2-3, with D perhaps TRBD2 (6 bases). The CDR3 runs to 16 residues. Germline CDR1 SGHDT, CDR2 YYEEEE. Trimming removed 3 bases at V and 1 base at J, with 15 bases between. The CDR3 sequence is CASSSRLVGGTDTQYF. Written as DNA, the CDR3 is TGTGCCAGCAGCTCCCGACTAGTCGGGGGCACAGATACGCAGTATTTT.

This clone was found once. The rearrangement uses TRBV9 and TRBJ2-1; 13 bases map to TRBD2. CDR3 length equals 19 residues. V trimming: 0 bases; J trimming: 6 bases; junction bases outside the gene matches: 12. Germline CDR1 reads SGDLS; CDR2 reads YYNGEE. CDR3 in amino acids: CASSVGGLAGSKTLNEQFF. The CDR3, as DNA: TGTGCCAGCAGCGTAGGGGGACTAGCGGGGAGTAAAACGCTCAATGAGCAGTTCTTC.

CDR3 in amino acids: CASSLQAPQHF. The CDR3 DNA reads as TGTGCCAGCAGTTTACAGGCGCCCCAGCATTTT. This sequence joins TRBV28 and TRBJ1-5; D is unresolved. V dropped 2 bases and J dropped 9 bases, with 5 bases sitting between them. CDR1 and CDR2 from the germline V gene are MDHEN and SYDVKM. The CDR3 is 11 amino acids. Filled out from reference TRBV28 and TRBJ1-5, the complete variable domain reads DVKVTQSSRYLVKRTGEKVFLECVQDMDHENMFWYRQDPGLGLRLIYFSYDVKMKEKGDIPEGYSVSREKKERFSLILESASTNQTSMYLCASSLQAPQHFGDGTRLSIL.

The chain joins TRBV10-3 to TRBJ2-1; tentative D call: TRBD1 (5 bases). The V end was cut by 4 bases, the J end by 8 bases, with 15 bases between. CDR3 length: 14 residues. Germline CDR1 reads ENHRY; CDR2 reads SYGVKD. The chain's CDR3 is CAISVVQGLDEQFF. CDR3 in DNA: TGTGCCATCAGTGTTGTGCAGGGTTTAGATGAGCAGTTCTTC.

J is TRBJ2-5 and V is TRBV13, with D perhaps TRBD2 (6 bases). V was cut by 7 bases and J by 4 bases, with 19 bases left in between. In germline, CDR1 is PRHDT, CDR2 FYEKMQ (reference sequence). The CDR3 sequence is 15 residues long. Written as DNA, the CDR3 is TGTGCCAGCACCACTTCTCCCTTGGGAGGAGAGACCCAGTACTTC. Translation: CASTTSPLGGETQYF.

This clone has only a few counts. This chain connects TRBV29-1 to TRBJ1-2, with 10 bases matching TRBD1. Germline V gene sequence: CDR1 SQVTM, CDR2 ANQGSEA. This CDR3 is built from 19 residues. V shed 6 bases, J shed 0 bases, and the junction held 19 bases outside the gene matches. The CDR3 loop reads CSVSRDRGLIPVPNYGYTF. The CDR3 DNA sequence: TGCAGCGTATCCCGGGACAGGGGCCTAATCCCCGTTCCTAACTATGGCTACACCTTC.

The chain uses TRBV28 and TRBJ1-5, with no clear D. V dropped 3 bases and J dropped 5 bases, with 20 bases sitting between them. CDR3 size: 17 residues. The V gene's germline CDR1 is MDHEN and CDR2 SYDVKM. In DNA form, the CDR3 reads TGTGCCAGCAGTTTTAGAGTCCCAGGTGTAAAACATCAGCCCCAGCATTTT. Its protein is CASSFRVPGVKHQPQHF.

The CDR3 bases are TGTGCCAGCAGTTTATGGATGGCGGGGGGGCCTAATGAGCAGTTCTTC. This gives the protein CASSLWMAGGPNEQFF. The V and J genes are TRBV28 and TRBJ2-1; TRBD2 aligns across 9 bases. CDR1 and CDR2 from the germline V gene are MDHEN and SYDVKM. V shed 0 bases and J 7 bases; nucleotides not matched to a gene: 7. The CDR3 is 16 residues long. The whole variable domain, filled in from reference TRBV28 and TRBJ2-1, reads DVKVTQSSRYLVKRTGEKVFLECVQDMDHENMFWYRQDPGLGLRLIYFSYDVKMKEKGDIPEGYSVSREKKERFSLILESASTNQTSMYLCASSLWMAGGPNEQFFGPGTRLTVL.

J is TRBJ2-7 and V is TRBV6-1; no clear D. The CDR3 length is 13 residues. Trimming took 11 bases from V and 3 from J, leaving 17 bases between them. Germline-derived CDR1 and CDR2 are MNHNS and SASEGT. CDR3 loop: CAPAPDTHYEQYF. In nucleotides, the CDR3 is TGTGCCCCCGCACCTGACACGCACTACGAGCAGTACTTC.

In this sample, this clone turned up once. This chain uses TRBV19 with TRBJ2-7, with D perhaps TRBD2 (6 bases). This CDR3 region has 13 residues. The V end was cut by 3 bases, the J end by 3 bases, with 9 bases between. The germline V gene encodes CDR1 LNHDA and CDR2 SQIVND (reference sequence). The CDR3 protein is CASSITEGYEQYF. In DNA, the CDR3 is TGTGCCAGTAGTATTACGGAGGGCTACGAGCAGTACTTC.

The rearrangement joins TRBV28 to TRBJ1-1, with a weak D call TRBD1 (5 bases). This CDR3 is 14 amino acids long. CDR1 is MDHEN, CDR2 SYDVKM, per germline. Trimming took 3 bases from V and 9 from J, leaving 17 bases between them. The CDR3 DNA reads TGTGCCAGCAGTTTTGCGGGGGGGGTTAGAAAAGCTTTCTTT. Translating gives CASSFAGGVRKAFF.

This chain connects TRBV10-3 to TRBJ2-7; D possibly corresponds to TRBD1 (5 bases). Germline V gives CDR1 ENHRY, CDR2 SYGVKD. The CDR3 length is 17 residues. Deletions cut 3 bases from V and 6 bases from J, with 24 bases between. CDR3 amino acids: CAISESGSGPMVGEQYF. CDR3 DNA sequence: TGTGCCATCAGTGAATCAGGGTCAGGACCGATGGTGGGCGAGCAGTACTTC.

V and J are TRBV7-6 and TRBJ2-2, with D possibly TRBD2 on 6 matching bases. Trimming cost V 1 base and J 1 base, with 13 bases left between them. The CDR3 totals 17 residues. Germline V lookup: CDR1 SGHVS, CDR2 FNYEAQ. The chain's CDR3 is CASSLDGTSRNTGELFF. DNA of the CDR3: TGTGCCAGCAGCTTAGACGGTACTAGCAGGAACACCGGGGAGCTGTTTTTT.

J is TRBJ1-2 and V is TRBV5-8, with 11 bases matching TRBD1. This CDR3 comprises 14 residues. CDR1 is SGHTS and CDR2 is YDEGEE in the germline V gene. The V gene end was trimmed by 5 bases and the J gene end by 5 bases; junction bases not matched to a gene: 5. CDR3 nucleotide sequence: TGTGCCAGCAGATCCGGGACAGGGGGTTATGGCTACACCTTC. It translates to CASRSGTGGYGYTF.

V gene TRBV21-1 combines with J gene TRBJ1-5. TRBV21-1 represents a pseudogene. The CDR3 runs 13 residues. CDR3 amino acids: CASSKRRLGPQHF. Here the CDR3 DNA reads TGTGCCAGCAGCAAACGACGGCTAGGGCCCCAGCATTTT.

This clone was seen a handful of times. The genes are TRBV9 and TRBJ2-1, with 9 bases aligning to TRBD1. CDR1 and CDR2 from the germline V gene are SGDLS and YYNGEE. This CDR3 has 15 residues. The V gene end was trimmed by 2 bases and the J gene end by 4 bases; junction bases not matched to a gene: 4. The CDR3 reads CASSVDRGGYNEQFF. DNA for the CDR3: TGTGCCAGCAGCGTCGACAGGGGGGGATACAATGAGCAGTTCTTC.

This clone has just one count. The gene calls are TRBV7-2 and TRBJ2-7; D ambiguous. Per the germline V gene, CDR1 is SGHTA and CDR2 is FQGNSA. V lost 0 bases to trimming and J lost 5 bases, with 8 bases between them. This CDR3 has 13 amino acids. CDR3 bases: TGTGCCAGCAGCTTAGCTCGTCTCCACGAGCAGTACTTC. Translating gives CASSLARLHEQYF.

V gene TRBV10-2 combines with J gene TRBJ2-7, with 8 bases aligning to TRBD1. CDR3 length equals 15 residues. Germline V lookup: CDR1 WSHSY, CDR2 SAAADI. The V segment lost 11 bases and the J segment 1 base; nucleotides outside the gene matches: 13. The CDR3 region has the DNA TGCGCCGCCGAGGAGGGCCAGGGGGCTTCCTACGAGCAGTACTTC. Amino acids: CAAEEGQGASYEQYF.

V gene TRBV4-1 combines with J gene TRBJ2-3; 7 bases are a match to TRBD1. Trimming removed 3 bases from V and 0 bases from J; junction bases left unmatched: 9. CDR3 length equals 17 residues. Germline-derived CDR1 and CDR2 are MGHRA and YSYEKL. CDR3 in amino acids: CASSQDRTPTSTDTQYF. DNA of the CDR3: TGCGCCAGCAGCCAGGACAGGACCCCTACTAGCACAGATACGCAGTATTTT.

This chain connects TRBV5-6 to TRBJ1-1, with a tentative D call TRBD1 (6 bases). Trimming took 4 bases from V and 1 from J, leaving 11 bases between them. The CDR3 totals 14 residues. Looked up from germline, CDR1 is SGHDT and CDR2 is YYEEEE. The CDR3 protein is CASSNPTGNTEAFF. CDR3 sequence (DNA): TGTGCCAGCAGCAACCCGACAGGGAACACTGAAGCTTTCTTT.

The chain joins TRBV5-1 to TRBJ1-3, with D unclear. This CDR3 is 18 amino acids long. Germline V gene data show CDR1 as SGHRS and CDR2 as YFSETQ. Trimming shortened V by 1 base and J by 0 bases, and 17 bases separated the two germline ends. Here the CDR3 DNA reads TGCGCCAGCAGCTTGAATCTCGGGGTCCCCAGCTCTGGAAACACCATATATTTT. Its protein is CASSLNLGVPSSGNTIYF. Full variable domain (outside the CDR3, taken from reference TRBV5-1 and TRBJ1-3): KAGVTQTPRYLIKTRGQQVTLSCSPISGHRSVSWYQQTPGQGLQFLFEYFSETQRNKGNFPGRFSGRQFSNSRSEMNVSTLELGDSALYLCASSLNLGVPSSGNTIYFGEGSWLTVV.

V and J are TRBV2 and TRBJ2-5, with D maybe TRBD1 (5 bases). The tail of the sequence fits TRBJ2-7 better, so the J call may be wrong. This CDR3 has 13 residues. CDR1 and CDR2 from the germline V gene are SNHLY and FYNNEI. Here the CDR3 reads CASQQGQIYEQYF. The CDR3 DNA is TGTGCCAGCCAGCAGGGTCAGATCTACGAGCAGTACTTC.

This chain joins TRBV7-9 and TRBJ2-5; D unclear. The DNA end favors TRBJ2-7, so the J call may be wrong. The CDR3 totals 14 residues. Germline CDR1 and CDR2: SEHNR and FQNEAQ (reference sequence). CDR3 region: CASSSFSVLYEQYF. The CDR3 nucleotides read TGTGCCAGCAGCTCTTTCTCGGTCCTCTACGAGCAGTACTTC.